Listed here are 4 T cell receptor beta chains from one sample, sequenced in a study of blood T cell repertoires in COVID-19. Libraries were prepared by immunoSEQ multiplex PCR; TCRdb keeps only in-frame clonotypes and omits some of them. The sample consists of 140,000 to 150,000 clones, about 83% of them appearing once. Sequencing used PBMCs or T cells enriched from blood (not recorded which). These receptors were taken from a woman in her forties or fifties who had been exposed to COVID-19.

This chain links TRBV18 with TRBJ1-3; D may be TRBD1 (5 bases). The germline V gene has CDR1 KGHSH and CDR2 LQKENI. CDR3 length: 15 amino acids. With 2 bases removed from V and 2 bases from J, the gap between germline ends came to 10 bases. CDR3 region: CASSPLPGAGNTIYF. CDR3 DNA sequence: TGTGCCAGCTCACCATTGCCGGGGGCTGGAAACACCATATATTTT.

J is TRBJ2-1 and V is TRBV19; tentative D call: TRBD1 (6 bases). Trimming took 6 bases from V and 11 from J, leaving 14 bases between them. Per the germline V gene, CDR1 is LNHDA and CDR2 is SQIVND (reference sequence). The CDR3 loop spans 12 amino acids. As DNA, the CDR3 is TGTGCCAGTAGCCCTATCGGACAGCAGCAGTTCTTC. Residues: CASSPIGQQQFF.

CDR3 residues: CASSFQNQPQHF. The DNA for the CDR3 is TGTGCCAGCAGTTTCCAGAATCAGCCCCAGCATTTT. The chain employs TRBV12-3 or TRBV12-4 and TRBJ1-5; D is ambiguous. V was pared by 3 bases and J by 4 bases, with 4 bases between. This CDR3 is 12 amino acids long.

V is TRBV9 and J is TRBJ2-2, with no clear D. V dropped 3 bases and J dropped 2 bases, with 5 bases sitting between them. Per germline, CDR1 SGDLS and CDR2 YYNGEE. The CDR3 is 13 amino acids. CDR3 sequence: CASSGLNTGELFF. The CDR3 DNA reads as TGTGCCAGCAGCGGACTCAACACCGGGGAGCTGTTTTTT. Looking up the rest from reference TRBV9 and TRBJ2-2 gives the full variable domain: DSGVTQTPKHLITATGQRVTLRCSPRSGDLSVYWYQQSLDQGLQFLIQYYNGEERAKGNILERFSAQQFPDLHSELNLSSLELGDSALYFCASSGLNTGELFFGEGSRLTVL.